The sequence of this T cell receptor beta chain was determined in a study of OX40 agonist ivuxolimab in advanced cancers. About the research overall: Patients with prior anti-PD-1, anti-PD-L1 or anti-CTLA-4 therapy were eligible; about 41% had some.

Only in-frame clones appear in the TCRdb table, and some are missing; sequencing was by immunoSEQ multiplex PCR. The data hold roughly 80,000 clones, with around 86% observed a single time. The CDR3 covers 13 residues. The V segment lost 3 bases and the J segment 6 bases; nucleotides outside the gene matches: 3. Germline V gene data show CDR1 as SGDLS and CDR2 as YYNGEE. Sequencing used CD4+ or CD8+ T cells sorted from blood, obtained in a trial of the OX40 agonist ivuxolimab. This chain connects TRBV9 to TRBJ1-2, with 9 bases lining up with TRBD1. This sequence originates from an adult with an advanced solid tumor such as melanoma, head and neck, liver or kidney cancer. DNA for the CDR3: TGTGCCAGCAGCGGCGGGACAGGGAATGGCTACACCTTC. It is translated as CASSGGTGNGYTF.